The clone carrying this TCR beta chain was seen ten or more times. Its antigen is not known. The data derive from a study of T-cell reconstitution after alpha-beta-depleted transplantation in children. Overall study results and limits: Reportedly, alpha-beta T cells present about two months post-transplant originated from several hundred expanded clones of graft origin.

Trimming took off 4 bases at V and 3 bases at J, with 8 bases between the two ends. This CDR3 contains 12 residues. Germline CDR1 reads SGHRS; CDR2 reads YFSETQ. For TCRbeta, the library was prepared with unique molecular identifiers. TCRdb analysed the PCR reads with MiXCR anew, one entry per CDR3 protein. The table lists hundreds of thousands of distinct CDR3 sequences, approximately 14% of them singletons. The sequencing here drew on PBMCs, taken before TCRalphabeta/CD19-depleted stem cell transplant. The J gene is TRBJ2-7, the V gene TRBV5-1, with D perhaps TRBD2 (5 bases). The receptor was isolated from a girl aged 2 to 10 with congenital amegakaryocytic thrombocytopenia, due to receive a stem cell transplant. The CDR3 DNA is TGCGCCAGCAGCATCGGGAACTACGAGCAGTACTTC. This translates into CASSIGNYEQYF. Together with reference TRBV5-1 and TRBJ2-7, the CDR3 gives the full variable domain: KAGVTQTPRYLIKTRGQQVTLSCSPISGHRSVSWYQQTPGQGLQFLFEYFSETQRNKGNFPGRFSGRQFSNSRSEMNVSTLELGDSALYLCASSIGNYEQYFGPGTRLTVT.